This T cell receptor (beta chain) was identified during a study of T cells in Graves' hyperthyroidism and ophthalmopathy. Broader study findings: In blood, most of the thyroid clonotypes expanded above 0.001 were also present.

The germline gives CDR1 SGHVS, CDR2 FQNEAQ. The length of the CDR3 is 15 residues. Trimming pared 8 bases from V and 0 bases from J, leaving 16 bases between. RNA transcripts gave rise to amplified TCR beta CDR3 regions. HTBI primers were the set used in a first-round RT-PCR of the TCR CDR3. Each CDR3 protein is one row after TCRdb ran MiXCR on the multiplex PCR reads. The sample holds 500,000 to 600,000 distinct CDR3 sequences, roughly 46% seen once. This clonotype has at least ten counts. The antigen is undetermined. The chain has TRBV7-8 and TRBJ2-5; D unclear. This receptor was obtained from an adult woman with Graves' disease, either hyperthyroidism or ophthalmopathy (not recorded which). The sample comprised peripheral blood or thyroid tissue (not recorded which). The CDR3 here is CASHNRRFYQETQYF. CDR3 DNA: TGTGCCAGCCACAACCGTAGGTTTTACCAAGAGACCCAGTACTTC.